This T cell receptor (beta chain) stems from a study of control samples from healthy donors and cancer patients. Assay: immunoSEQ multiplex PCR; the TCRdb copy retains only in-frame clones and omits some. The table includes approximately 54,000 clones, almost 90% detected once. V was pared by 4 bases and J by 5 bases, with 8 bases between. Germline assignment: CDR1 DFQATT and CDR2 SNEGSKA (reference sequence). The CDR3 extends over 11 amino acids. The chain recombines TRBV20-1 with TRBJ2-5; D perhaps matches TRBD2 (6 bases). Sequencing was carried out using PBMCs. The receptor comes from a man aged 50 or older with head and neck cancer. Written as DNA, the CDR3 is TGCAGTGCTAACGGGGGTGAGACCCAGTACTTC. Amino acid sequence: CSANGGETQYF.